Each of the 10 T cell receptor beta chains below was sequenced from the same sample in a study of blood T cell repertoires in COVID-19. Profiling relied on immunoSEQ multiplex PCR, and the TCRdb table lists in-frame clones only, not all of them. The sample has around 150,000 clones, 75% to 85% seen once. The sequencing sample was made of peripheral blood. These receptors were obtained from a woman at least 80 years old with active or convalescent COVID-19.

The chain couples TRBV4-1 to TRBJ2-5, with 7 bases identical to TRBD2. Germline-derived CDR1 and CDR2 are MGHRA and YSYEKL. Trimming removed 2 bases from V and 5 bases from J; junction bases left unmatched: 11. The CDR3 is made up of 16 amino acids. In DNA, the CDR3 is TGCGCCAGCAGCCAACACTCCGGGGGGAGTTCGGAGACCCAGTACTTC. This gives the protein CASSQHSGGSSETQYF.

The genes are TRBV11-2 and TRBJ2-1; a possible D gene is TRBD1 (5 bases). Deletions cut 8 bases from V and 8 bases from J, with 16 bases between. The CDR3 is 13 amino acids. From germline, CDR1 is SGHAT and CDR2 FQNNGV. CDR3 DNA sequence: TGTGCCAGCGGTTGGGTTGGCAGGGATGAGCAGTTCTTC. It encodes CASGWVGRDEQFF. The full variable domain, its missing parts supplied by reference TRBV11-2 and TRBJ2-1, is EAGVAQSPRYKIIEKRQSVAFWCNPISGHATLYWYQQILGQGPKLLIQFQNNGVVDDSQLPKDRFSAERLKGVDSTLKIQPAKLEDSAVYLCASGWVGRDEQFFGPGTRLTVL.

This chain joins TRBV4-3 and TRBJ2-1, with a weak D call TRBD2 (6 bases). Trimming removed 4 bases at V and 7 bases at J, with 17 bases between. Germline loops: CDR1 LGHNA, CDR2 YSLEER. CDR3 length: 15 amino acids. In DNA form, the CDR3 reads TGCGCCAGCAGCCCGACCCGGGGTGGGGGGAATGAGCAGTTCTTC. This translates into CASSPTRGGGNEQFF.

This clone was seen a few times. V is TRBV5-6 and J is TRBJ2-1; D is perhaps TRBD2 (5 bases). V was cut by 0 bases and J by 2 bases, with 15 bases left in between. This CDR3 is 17 amino acids long. CDR1 and CDR2 from the germline V gene are SGHDT and YYEEEE. CDR3 loop: CASSLESGRRTYNEQFF. The CDR3 DNA follows: TGTGCCAGCAGCTTGGAGAGCGGCAGGCGAACCTACAATGAGCAGTTCTTC.

The chain uses TRBV28 and TRBJ1-5, with 8 bases aligning to TRBD1. V was pared by 2 bases and J by 11 bases, with 2 bases of the junction left unmatched. The CDR3 has 12 amino acids. Germline assignment: CDR1 MDHEN and CDR2 SYDVKM. CDR3 region: CASSLRTGSQHF. The CDR3 DNA sequence: TGTGCCAGCAGTTTACGGACAGGGTCCCAGCATTTT. The full variable domain, in which reference TRBV28 and TRBJ1-5 provide the parts outside the CDR3, is DVKVTQSSRYLVKRTGEKVFLECVQDMDHENMFWYRQDPGLGLRLIYFSYDVKMKEKGDIPEGYSVSREKKERFSLILESASTNQTSMYLCASSLRTGSQHFGDGTRLSIL.

This clone was observed a few times. The chain recombines TRBV28 with TRBJ2-7; the match to TRBD2 covers 8 bases. Germline V gene data show CDR1 as MDHEN and CDR2 as SYDVKM. This CDR3 region has 16 residues. V shed 5 bases and J 5 bases; nucleotides not matched to a gene: 14. The CDR3 DNA follows: TGTGCCAGCAGTCCGACCGGACGGGGGGGCCTCAACGAGCAGTACTTC. It encodes CASSPTGRGGLNEQYF.

This clone was seen only a few times. The chain has TRBV6-1 and TRBJ1-2; D ambiguous. V was clipped by 0 bases and J by 2 bases, with 10 bases between them. The CDR3 consists of 15 residues. The germline V gene has CDR1 MNHNS and CDR2 SASEGT. In nucleotides, the CDR3 is TGTGCCAGCAGTGAAGCCTTATCAGCGAACTATGGCTACACCTTC. It specifies CASSEALSANYGYTF.

The V gene is TRBV19, the J gene TRBJ1-1; possibly TRBD1 for D (6 bases). V was trimmed by 5 bases and J by 1 base, leaving 8 bases between them. Germline V CDR1 and CDR2: LNHDA, SQIVND (reference sequence). The CDR3 has 13 amino acids. CDR3 DNA sequence: TGTGCCAGTAGTTCGGGACAGAACACTGAAGCTTTCTTT. Translation gives CASSSGQNTEAFF.

The chain employs TRBV5-6 and TRBJ2-7, with 8 bases matching TRBD1. The CDR3 loop spans 17 amino acids. The germline V gene encodes CDR1 SGHDT and CDR2 YYEEEE. The trim removed 3 bases at V and 7 bases at J, leaving 18 bases unmatched. The CDR3 is CASSWTGTGLMLWEQYF. The CDR3 DNA is TGTGCCAGCAGCTGGACCGGGACAGGTCTTATGTTATGGGAGCAGTACTTC.

In its sample, this clone was seen a few times. The gene calls are TRBV9 and TRBJ2-1, with D possibly being TRBD1 (6 bases). The germline V gene encodes CDR1 SGDLS and CDR2 YYNGEE. The V end lost 4 bases, the J end lost 1 base, and 24 bases lay between the germline ends. This CDR3 is built from 19 residues. CDR3 loop: CASSSKKLLGGRSYNEQFF. The DNA for the CDR3 is TGTGCCAGCAGCTCCAAAAAGCTTTTAGGGGGTCGTTCCTACAATGAGCAGTTCTTC.